This T cell receptor (beta chain) was sequenced in a study of OX40 agonist ivuxolimab in advanced cancers. Overall study findings and caveats: At 0.1 to 3.0 mg/kg and by week 6, CD4+ and CD8+ T cells in the blood had expanded clonally. Relative to CD4+ cells, CD8+ T cells on average had more expanded clones.

Losses at the gene ends were 6 bases for V and 5 bases for J; bases not matched to a gene: 10. The CDR3 has 15 amino acids. Germline loops: CDR1 MNHNS, CDR2 SASEGT. Autoimmune disease history or systemic immunosuppression barred patients. Method: immunoSEQ multiplex PCR; TCRdb's copy keeps in-frame clones and lacks some. The data show roughly 62,000 clones, with 70% to 85% seen just once and about 2.4% held by the top ten. About this clone: Its target is not known.

The TCR sequence derives from an adult with an advanced solid tumor such as melanoma, head and neck, liver or kidney cancer. This chain links TRBV6-1 with TRBJ1-5; 7 bases map to TRBD1. The sequencing here drew on CD4+ or CD8+ T cells sorted from blood, taken in a trial of the OX40 agonist ivuxolimab. Here the CDR3 DNA reads TGTGCCAGCAGGGCAGGGGGGATGTATGATCAGCCCCAGCATTTT. Its protein product is CASRAGGMYDQPQHF.